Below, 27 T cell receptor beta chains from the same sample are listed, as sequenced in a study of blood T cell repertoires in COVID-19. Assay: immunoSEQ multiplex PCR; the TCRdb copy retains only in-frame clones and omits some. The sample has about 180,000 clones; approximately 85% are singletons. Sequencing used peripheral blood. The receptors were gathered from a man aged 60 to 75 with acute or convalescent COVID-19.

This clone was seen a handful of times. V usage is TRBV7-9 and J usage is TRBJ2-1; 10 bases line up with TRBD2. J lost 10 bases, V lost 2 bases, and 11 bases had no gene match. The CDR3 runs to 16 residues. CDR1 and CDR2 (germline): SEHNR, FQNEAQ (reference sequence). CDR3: CASSLIPLAGVREQFF. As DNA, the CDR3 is TGTGCCAGCAGCTTAATCCCCCTAGCGGGAGTCCGGGAGCAGTTCTTC.

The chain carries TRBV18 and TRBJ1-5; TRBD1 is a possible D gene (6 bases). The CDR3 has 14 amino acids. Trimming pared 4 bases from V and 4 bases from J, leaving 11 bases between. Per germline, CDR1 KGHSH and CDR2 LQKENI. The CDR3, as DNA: TGTGCCAGCTCACAAGGGGGGGAAAATCAGCCCCAGCATTTT. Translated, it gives CASSQGGENQPQHF.

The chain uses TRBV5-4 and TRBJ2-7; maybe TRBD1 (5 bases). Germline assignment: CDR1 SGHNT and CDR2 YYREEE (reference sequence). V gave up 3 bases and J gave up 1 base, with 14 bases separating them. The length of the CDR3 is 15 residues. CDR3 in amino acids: CASSSKGLQSYEQYF. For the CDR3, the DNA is TGTGCCAGCAGCTCCAAGGGGTTACAGTCCTACGAGCAGTACTTC.

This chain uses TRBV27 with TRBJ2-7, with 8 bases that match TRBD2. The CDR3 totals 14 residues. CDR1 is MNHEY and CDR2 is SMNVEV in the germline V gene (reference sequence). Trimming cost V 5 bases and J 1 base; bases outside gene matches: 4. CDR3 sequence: CASSRGGTSYEQYF. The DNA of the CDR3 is TGTGCCAGCAGTCGGGGGGGTACATCCTACGAGCAGTACTTC.

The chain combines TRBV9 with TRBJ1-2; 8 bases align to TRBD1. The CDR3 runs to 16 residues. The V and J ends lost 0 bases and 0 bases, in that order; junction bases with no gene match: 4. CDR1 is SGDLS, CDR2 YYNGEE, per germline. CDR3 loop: CASSVGGQVPNYGYTF. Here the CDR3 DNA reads TGTGCCAGCAGCGTAGGGGGACAGGTTCCTAACTATGGCTACACCTTC.

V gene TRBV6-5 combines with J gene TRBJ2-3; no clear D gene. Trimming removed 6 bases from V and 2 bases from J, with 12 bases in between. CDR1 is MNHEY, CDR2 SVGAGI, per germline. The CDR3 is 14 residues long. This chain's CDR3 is CASRSVAFTDTQYF. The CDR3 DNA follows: TGTGCCAGCAGGTCGGTTGCTTTCACAGATACGCAGTATTTT.

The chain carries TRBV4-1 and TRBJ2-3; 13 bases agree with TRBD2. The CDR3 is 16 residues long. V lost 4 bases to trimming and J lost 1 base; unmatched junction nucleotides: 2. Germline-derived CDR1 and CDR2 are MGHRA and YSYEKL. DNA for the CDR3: TGCGCCAGCAGCCCAGGGACTAGCGGGGGCACAGATACGCAGTATTTT. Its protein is CASSPGTSGGTDTQYF.

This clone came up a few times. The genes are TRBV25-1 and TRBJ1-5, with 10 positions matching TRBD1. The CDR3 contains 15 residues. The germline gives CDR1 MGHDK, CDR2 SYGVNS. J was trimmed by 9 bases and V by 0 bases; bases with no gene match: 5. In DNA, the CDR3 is TGTGCCAGCAGTGAATACGAGGACAGGGGGTCGCCCCAGCATTTT. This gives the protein CASSEYEDRGSPQHF. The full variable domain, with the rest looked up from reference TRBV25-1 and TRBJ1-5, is EADIYQTPRYLVIGTGKKITLECSQTMGHDKMYWYQQDPGMELHLIHYSYGVNSTEKGDLSSESTVSRIRTEHFPLTLESARPSHTSQYLCASSEYEDRGSPQHFGDGTRLSIL.

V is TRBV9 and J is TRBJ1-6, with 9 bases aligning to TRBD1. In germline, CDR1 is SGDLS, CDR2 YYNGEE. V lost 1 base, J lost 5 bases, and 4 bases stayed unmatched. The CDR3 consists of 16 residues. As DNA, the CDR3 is TGTGCCAGCAGCGTAACAGGGGGCGCAAATAATTCACCCCTCCACTTT. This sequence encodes CASSVTGGANNSPLHF. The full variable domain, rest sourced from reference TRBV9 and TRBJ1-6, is DSGVTQTPKHLITATGQRVTLRCSPRSGDLSVYWYQQSLDQGLQFLIQYYNGEERAKGNILERFSAQQFPDLHSELNLSSLELGDSALYFCASSVTGGANNSPLHFGNGTRLTVT.

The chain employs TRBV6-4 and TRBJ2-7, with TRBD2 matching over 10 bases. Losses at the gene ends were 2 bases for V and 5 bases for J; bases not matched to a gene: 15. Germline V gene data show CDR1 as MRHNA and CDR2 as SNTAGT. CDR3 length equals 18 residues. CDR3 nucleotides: TGTGCCAGCAGTGACCCGACTAGGACTAGCGGTGGATGTGACGAGCAGTACTTC. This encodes CASSDPTRTSGGCDEQYF.

CDR3 region: CASSPPRTEANEQFF. Written as DNA, the CDR3 is TGTGCCAGCTCACCACCCAGGACAGAGGCCAATGAGCAGTTCTTC. V and J are TRBV18 and TRBJ2-1; tentative D call: TRBD1 (6 bases). This CDR3 has 15 amino acids. Germline V gene sequence: CDR1 KGHSH, CDR2 LQKENI. Trimming took 0 bases from V and 6 from J, leaving 12 bases between them.

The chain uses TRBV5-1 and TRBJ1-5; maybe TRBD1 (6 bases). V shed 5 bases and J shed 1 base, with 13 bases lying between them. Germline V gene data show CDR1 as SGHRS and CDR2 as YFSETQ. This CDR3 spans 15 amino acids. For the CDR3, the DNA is TGCGCCAGCAGGGCGGGGGCAGAGAGCAATCAGCCCCAGCATTTT. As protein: CASRAGAESNQPQHF.

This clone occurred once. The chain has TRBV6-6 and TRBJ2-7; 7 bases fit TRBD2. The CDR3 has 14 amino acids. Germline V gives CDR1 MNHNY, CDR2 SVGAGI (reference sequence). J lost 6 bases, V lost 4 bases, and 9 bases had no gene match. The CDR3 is CASSSRGGFGEQYF. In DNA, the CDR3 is TGTGCCAGCAGTTCCCGGGGAGGGTTTGGCGAGCAGTACTTC.

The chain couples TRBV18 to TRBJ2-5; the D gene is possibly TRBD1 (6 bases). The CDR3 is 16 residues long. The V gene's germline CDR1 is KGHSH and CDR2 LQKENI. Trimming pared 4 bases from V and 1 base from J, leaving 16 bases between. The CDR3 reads CASSLLAAGVQETQYF. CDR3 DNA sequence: TGTGCCAGCTCACTTCTGGCCGCAGGGGTCCAAGAGACCCAGTACTTC.

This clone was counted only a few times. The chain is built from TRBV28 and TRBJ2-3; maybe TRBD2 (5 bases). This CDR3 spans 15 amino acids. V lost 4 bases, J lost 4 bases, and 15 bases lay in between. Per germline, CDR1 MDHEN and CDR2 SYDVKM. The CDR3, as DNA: TGTGCCAGCAGTTCCCACACCGCGGGCGCAGATACGCAGTATTTT. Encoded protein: CASSSHTAGADTQYF.

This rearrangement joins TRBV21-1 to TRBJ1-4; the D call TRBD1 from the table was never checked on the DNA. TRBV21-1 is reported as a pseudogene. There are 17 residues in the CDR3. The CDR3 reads CASSKGGQGVPNEKLFF. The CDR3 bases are TGTGCCAGCAGCAAGGGTGGGCAGGGGGTCCCTAATGAAAAACTGTTTTTT.

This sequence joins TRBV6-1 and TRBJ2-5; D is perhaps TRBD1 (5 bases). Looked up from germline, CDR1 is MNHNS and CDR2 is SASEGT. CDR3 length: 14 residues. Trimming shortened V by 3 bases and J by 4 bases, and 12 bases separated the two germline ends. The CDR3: CASSDRTRGETQYF. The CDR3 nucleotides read TGTGCCAGCAGTGATCGGACAAGGGGAGAGACCCAGTACTTC.

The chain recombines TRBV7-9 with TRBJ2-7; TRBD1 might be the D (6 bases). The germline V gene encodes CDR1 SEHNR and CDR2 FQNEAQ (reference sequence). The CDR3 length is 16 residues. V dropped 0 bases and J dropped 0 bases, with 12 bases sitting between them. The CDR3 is CASSLAKGHSSYEQYF. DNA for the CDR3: TGTGCCAGCAGCTTAGCGAAGGGACACTCCTCCTACGAGCAGTACTTC.

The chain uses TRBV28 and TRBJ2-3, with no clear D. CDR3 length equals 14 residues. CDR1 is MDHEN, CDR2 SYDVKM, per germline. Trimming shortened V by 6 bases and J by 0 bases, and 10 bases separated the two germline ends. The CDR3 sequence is CASRVGVSTDTQYF. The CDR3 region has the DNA TGTGCCAGCAGGGTAGGAGTTAGCACAGATACGCAGTATTTT.

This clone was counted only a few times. This CDR3 reads CASSPRAGGPAGELFF. The CDR3, as DNA: TGTGCCAGCAGCCCCCGGGCGGGAGGGCCAGCCGGGGAGCTGTTTTTT. The chain links TRBV4-2 to TRBJ2-2, with 9 bases aligning to TRBD2. With 4 bases clipped from V and 6 bases from J, the junction kept 9 bases outside the gene matches. The CDR3 has 16 residues. Germline CDR1 and CDR2: LGHNA and YNFKEQ.

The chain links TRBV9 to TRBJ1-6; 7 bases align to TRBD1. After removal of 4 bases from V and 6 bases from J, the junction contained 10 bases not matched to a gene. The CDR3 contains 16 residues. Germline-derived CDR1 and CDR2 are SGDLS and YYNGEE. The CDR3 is CASSKLETGRNSPLHF. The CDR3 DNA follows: TGTGCCAGCAGCAAACTCGAGACAGGGCGTAATTCACCCCTCCACTTT.

The DNA for the CDR3 is TGTGCCAGCAGCTTGTCCCTTAACTCCTACGAGCAGTACTTC. It yields the protein CASSLSLNSYEQYF. The V and J genes are TRBV5-4 and TRBJ2-7; D not resolved. The length of the CDR3 is 14 residues. Germline V gene sequence: CDR1 SGHNT, CDR2 YYREEE (reference sequence). V was cut by 1 base and J by 0 bases, with 8 bases left in between.

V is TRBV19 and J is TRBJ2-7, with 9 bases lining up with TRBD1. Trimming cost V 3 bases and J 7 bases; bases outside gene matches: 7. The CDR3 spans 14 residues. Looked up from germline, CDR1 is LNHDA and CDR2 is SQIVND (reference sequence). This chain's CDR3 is CASSISGTGKEQYF. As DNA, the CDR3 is TGTGCCAGTAGTATTTCCGGGACAGGGAAAGAGCAGTACTTC.

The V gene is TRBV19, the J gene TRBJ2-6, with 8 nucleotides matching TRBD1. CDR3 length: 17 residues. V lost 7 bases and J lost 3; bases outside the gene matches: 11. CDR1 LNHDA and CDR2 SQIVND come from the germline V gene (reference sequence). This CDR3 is CASIRTGRTGGANVLTF. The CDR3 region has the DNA TGTGCCAGTATCCGGACAGGGCGTACGGGTGGGGCCAACGTCCTGACTTTC.

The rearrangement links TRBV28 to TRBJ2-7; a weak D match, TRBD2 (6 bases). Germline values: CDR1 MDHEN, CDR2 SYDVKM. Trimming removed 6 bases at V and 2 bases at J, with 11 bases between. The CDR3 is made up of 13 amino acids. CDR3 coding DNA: TGTGCCAGCAGCGCTAGCGATGCCTACGAGCAGTACTTC. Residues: CASSASDAYEQYF.

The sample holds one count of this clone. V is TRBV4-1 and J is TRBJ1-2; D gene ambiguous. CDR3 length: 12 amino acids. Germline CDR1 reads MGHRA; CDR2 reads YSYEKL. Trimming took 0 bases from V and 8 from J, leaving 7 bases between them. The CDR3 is CASSQDIRGYTF. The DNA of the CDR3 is TGCGCCAGCAGCCAAGATATCCGGGGCTACACCTTC.

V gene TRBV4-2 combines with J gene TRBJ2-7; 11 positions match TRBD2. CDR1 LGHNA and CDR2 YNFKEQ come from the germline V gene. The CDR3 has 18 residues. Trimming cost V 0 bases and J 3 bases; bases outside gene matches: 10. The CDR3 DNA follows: TGTGCCAGCAGCCAAGATTCGACTAGCGGGGTCACCGTCTACGAGCAGTACTTC. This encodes CASSQDSTSGVTVYEQYF.